Shown below are 22 T cell receptor beta chains from a single sample sequenced in a study of CD8 T cells in Susac syndrome. Random hexamers were used to reverse transcribe the RNA input (roughly 0.5 to 1 ug). TCRdb reprocessed the immunoSEQ multiplex PCR reads via MiXCR and lists one record per CDR3 protein. The repertoire includes approximately 70,000 distinct CDR3 sequences, approximately 96% of them detected once, and under 0.6% sits in the top ten. Sequenced sample: CD8+ T cells from PBMCs. These receptors originate from a human donor with multiple sclerosis.

This chain joins TRBV7-3 and TRBJ1-1; D is unclear. Trimming took 2 bases from V and 4 from J, leaving 8 bases between them. CDR3 length: 13 residues. Germline V gene lookup returns CDR1 SGHTA and CDR2 FQGTGA. CDR3 bases: TGTGCCAGCAGCTTAGCGGGGTTCACTGAAGCTTTCTTT. Its translation: CASSLAGFTEAFF. Together with reference TRBV7-3 and TRBJ1-1, the CDR3 gives the full variable domain: GAGVSQTPSNKVTEKGKYVELRCDPISGHTALYWYRQSLGQGPEFLIYFQGTGAADDSGLPNDRFFAVRPEGSVSTLKIQRTERGDSAVYLCASSLAGFTEAFFGQGTRLTVV.

The genes are TRBV7-9 and TRBJ1-2, with a weak D call TRBD1 (6 bases). The CDR3 extends over 14 amino acids. Trimming pared 5 bases from V and 2 bases from J, leaving 12 bases between. Germline CDR1 reads SEHNR; CDR2 reads FQNEAQ (reference sequence). DNA of the CDR3: TGTGCCAGCAGCGCCCAGCAGGGGAACTATGGCTACACCTTC. Translating it yields CASSAQQGNYGYTF.

The gene calls are TRBV5-5 and TRBJ2-1; TRBD1 matches at 10 bases. This CDR3 region has 16 residues. CDR1 and CDR2 from the germline V gene are SGHKS and YYEKEE (reference sequence). The V gene end was trimmed by 4 bases and the J gene end by 5 bases; junction bases not matched to a gene: 9. CDR3 sequence reads: CASSVHRDRGNNEQFF. The CDR3 nucleotides read TGTGCCAGCAGCGTACACCGGGACAGGGGCAACAATGAGCAGTTCTTC.

The chain couples TRBV11-2 to TRBJ1-6; D is perhaps TRBD1 (6 bases). CDR3 length: 13 amino acids. Germline V gene data show CDR1 as SGHAT and CDR2 as FQNNGV. Deletions cut 11 bases from V and 8 bases from J, with 16 bases between. CDR3 in amino acids: CAYREQGDSPLHF. DNA for the CDR3: TGTGCCTACCGGGAACAGGGAGATTCACCCCTCCACTTT.

This clonotype was seen once. The chain carries TRBV24-1 and TRBJ2-1; 8 bases match TRBD1. The CDR3 totals 17 residues. The ends lost 0 bases at V and 0 bases at J; junction bases unmatched: 3. Germline-derived CDR1 and CDR2 are KGHDR and SFDVKD. In DNA form, the CDR3 reads TGTGCCACCAGTGATTTGGGGACAGGCAGCTCCTACAATGAGCAGTTCTTC. It codes for CATSDLGTGSSYNEQFF.

The CDR3 protein is CATSRITTDTQYF. For the CDR3, the DNA is TGTGCCACCAGCAGAATAACTACAGATACGCAGTATTTT. The V and J genes are TRBV15 and TRBJ2-3, with unresolved D. The CDR3 sequence is 13 residues long. V was clipped by 2 bases and J by 3 bases, with 6 bases between them. Germline assignment: CDR1 LNHNV and CDR2 YYDKDF (reference sequence).

The rearrangement uses TRBV28 and TRBJ1-1; D uncertain. Germline CDR1 reads MDHEN; CDR2 reads SYDVKM. With 6 bases removed from V and 0 bases from J, the gap between germline ends came to 8 bases. The CDR3 totals 13 residues. CDR3 sequence (DNA): TGTGCCAGCAGCATTGACGTGAACACTGAAGCTTTCTTT. Encoded protein: CASSIDVNTEAFF.

The chain combines TRBV7-2 with TRBJ2-7; TRBD2 aligns across 7 bases. Germline CDR1 reads SGHTA; CDR2 reads FQGNSA. J gave up 4 bases and V 4 bases, and 10 bases lay outside the gene matches. This CDR3 contains 15 residues. In DNA, the CDR3 is TGTGCCAGCAGCTCGGTGGCGGCTAGCGGTTACGAGCAGTACTTC. The encoded protein is CASSSVAASGYEQYF.

This chain links TRBV29-1 with TRBJ2-1; no clear D gene. Looked up from germline, CDR1 is SQVTM and CDR2 is ANQGSEA. This CDR3 region has 15 residues. V was pared by 2 bases and J by 0 bases, with 11 bases between. CDR3 amino acids: CSVETVTFSYNEQFF. The DNA for the CDR3 is TGCAGCGTTGAAACAGTCACGTTCTCCTACAATGAGCAGTTCTTC.

A few counts support this clonotype. The chain couples TRBV19 to TRBJ2-7; no clear D gene. The CDR3 has 11 amino acids. CDR1 and CDR2 (germline): LNHDA, SQIVND (reference sequence). Between the trimmed V and J ends, which lost 9 bases and 2 bases, there was a span of 8 bases. The CDR3 here is CASSNTYEQYF. The CDR3 DNA is TGTGCCAGCTCAAATACCTACGAGCAGTACTTC.

The rearrangement uses TRBV30 and TRBJ1-6, with TRBD1 as a possible D gene (5 bases). Germline-derived CDR1 and CDR2 are GTSNPN and SVGIG (reference sequence). This CDR3 is 18 amino acids long. Trimming removed 3 bases from V and 7 bases from J, with 25 bases in between. CDR3 protein: CAWSDQPPGRGFNSPLHF. In DNA, the CDR3 is TGTGCCTGGAGCGATCAACCCCCGGGACGGGGTTTCAATTCACCCCTCCACTTT.

The V call is TRBV2, the J call TRBJ1-1; no definite D call. This CDR3 is 14 amino acids long. V was cut by 1 base and J by 0 bases, with 6 bases left in between. Germline CDR1 SNHLY, CDR2 FYNNEI. The CDR3 nucleotides read TGTGCCAGCAGTGAAGTCGGGTTGAACACTGAAGCTTTCTTT. Its protein is CASSEVGLNTEAFF.

The rearrangement links TRBV28 to TRBJ2-5; TRBD2 matches 7 bases. V was clipped by 7 bases and J by 2 bases; unmatched bases: 16. This CDR3 has 17 amino acids. Germline lookup yields CDR1 MDHEN and CDR2 SYDVKM. The CDR3 bases are TGTGCCAGCAACTCCCGGGAGCTAGCGGAGCCACAAGAGACCCAGTACTTC. Its protein product is CASNSRELAEPQETQYF.

This chain joins TRBV21-1 and TRBJ1-5. TRBV21-1 is a known pseudogene. This CDR3 is 13 amino acids long. The DNA for the CDR3 is TGTGCCAGCAGTCAAGTGCGCAATCAGCCCCAGCATTTT. Protein sequence: CASSQVRNQPQHF.

This clonotype has just a few counts. The chain couples TRBV6-5 to TRBJ1-5; D is unclear. The CDR3 runs to 14 residues. V lost 2 bases and J lost 2, with 7 bases in between. CDR1 and CDR2 (germline): MNHEY, SVGAGI. The CDR3 is CASSYGQGNQPQHF. CDR3 nucleotide sequence: TGTGCCAGCAGTTACGGGCAGGGCAATCAGCCCCAGCATTTT.

V is TRBV12-2 and J is TRBJ2-4; no DNA check was done on the table's D call, TRBD1. TRBV12-2 constitutes a pseudogene. This CDR3 has 13 amino acids. CDR3 loop: CASRRDPKNIQYF. CDR3 sequence (DNA): TGTGCAAGTCGTAGGGACCCAAAAAACATTCAGTACTTC.

DNA of the CDR3: TGTGCCAGCAGTATTTCGGGGGCCAACGTCCTGACTTTC. It is translated as CASSISGANVLTF. The chain employs TRBV6-2 or TRBV6-3 and TRBJ2-6; the D is unclear. Germline CDR1 is MNHEY and CDR2 is SVGEGT. The CDR3 totals 13 residues. The V end was cut by 5 bases, the J end by 4 bases, with 6 bases between.

The J gene is TRBJ2-7, the V gene TRBV15; a possible D gene is TRBD1 (5 bases). This CDR3 has 15 residues. Trimming pared 2 bases from V and 0 bases from J, leaving 11 bases between. CDR1 and CDR2 from the germline V gene are LNHNV and YYDKDF (reference sequence). CDR3 sequence: CATSRNKGHSYEQYF. As DNA, the CDR3 is TGTGCCACCAGCAGAAACAAAGGACACTCCTACGAGCAGTACTTC.

V gene TRBV2 combines with J gene TRBJ2-7; the match to TRBD2 covers 7 bases. The junction had 13 bases not matched to a gene; V was cut back by 7 bases and J by 7 bases. The CDR3 spans 14 residues. Germline CDR1 reads SNHLY; CDR2 reads FYNNEI. DNA for the CDR3: TGTGCCAGCATTATCGCTGCGGGAGCTTGGGAGCAGTACTTC. It specifies CASIIAAGAWEQYF.

V is TRBV13 and J is TRBJ1-3; 7 bases map to TRBD1. V dropped 4 bases and J dropped 0; count of bases not matched to a gene: 3. Germline lookup yields CDR1 PRHDT and CDR2 FYEKMQ (reference sequence). The CDR3 spans 15 residues. This CDR3 is CASSSDRDSGNTIYF. DNA for the CDR3: TGTGCCAGCAGCTCAGACAGGGACTCTGGAAACACCATATATTTT.

The chain employs TRBV30 and TRBJ1-1; 8 bases align to TRBD1. The V gene's germline CDR1 is GTSNPN and CDR2 SVGIG (reference sequence). Trimming at V came to 4 bases and at J to 4 bases, leaving 8 bases not matched to a gene. The CDR3 loop spans 14 amino acids. The CDR3 loop is CAWKTGVGGTEAFF. CDR3 bases: TGTGCCTGGAAGACAGGGGTCGGAGGCACTGAAGCTTTCTTT.

V is TRBV27 and J is TRBJ2-1; 7 bases are a match to TRBD2. The CDR3 totals 15 residues. V dropped 8 bases and J dropped 0; count of bases not matched to a gene: 7. Looked up from germline, CDR1 is MNHEY and CDR2 is SMNVEV (reference sequence). CDR3 bases: TGTGCCAGCGCACTAGCGCTGAGCTCCTACAATGAGCAGTTCTTC. It specifies CASALALSSYNEQFF.